Following are 17 T cell receptor beta chains from one sample sequenced in a study of blood T cells in healthy people across ages. Through a sample-barcoded 5' primer and a J-beta primer mix, a second PCR was run for roughly 6 to 12 cycles. TCRdb independently ran MiXCR on the 5' RACE reads; one entry per CDR3 protein. The sample lists over 1,200,000 distinct CDR3 sequences; roughly 59% were seen once. Sequences were obtained from blood. Every receptor here comes from a man between 18 and 35 years old in good health.

The CDR3 spells CASSPDVVGSTGELFF. In DNA, the CDR3 is TGTGCCAGCAGCCCCGATGTAGTCGGGAGCACCGGGGAGCTGTTTTTT. V and J are TRBV11-2 and TRBJ2-2; a weak D match, TRBD2 (6 bases). Germline lookup yields CDR1 SGHAT and CDR2 FQNNGV. The CDR3 is 16 residues long. The V end lost 5 bases, the J end lost 4 bases, and 17 bases lay between the germline ends. The entire variable domain, with the rest obtained from reference TRBV11-2 and TRBJ2-2, is as follows: EAGVAQSPRYKIIEKRQSVAFWCNPISGHATLYWYQQILGQGPKLLIQFQNNGVVDDSQLPKDRFSAERLKGVDSTLKIQPAKLEDSAVYLCASSPDVVGSTGELFFGEGSRLTVL.

This clonotype was counted between two and nine times. The gene calls are TRBV10-3 and TRBJ1-4, with TRBD1 identical over 7 bases. V lost 2 bases and J lost 9; bases outside the gene matches: 9. Germline lookup yields CDR1 ENHRY and CDR2 SYGVKD. The CDR3 covers 15 residues. The CDR3 is CAISETGESSQKLFF. The CDR3 DNA reads TGTGCCATCAGTGAGACAGGGGAGTCGTCACAAAAACTGTTTTTT.

CDR3: CASSRDARPNSPLHF. The CDR3 DNA is TGCGCCAGCAGCCGGGACGCCAGACCGAATTCACCCCTCCACTTT. V gene TRBV4-1 combines with J gene TRBJ1-6, with D possibly matching TRBD1 (5 bases). Germline assignment: CDR1 MGHRA and CDR2 YSYEKL. V was trimmed by 4 bases and J by 7 bases, leaving 14 bases between them. This CDR3 contains 15 residues.

This clonotype was detected ten times or more. The chain joins TRBV27 to TRBJ2-3, with a tentative D call TRBD2 (6 bases). Trimming removed 5 bases at V and 0 bases at J, with 12 bases between. Germline CDR1 and CDR2: MNHEY and SMNVEV (reference sequence). CDR3 length: 15 amino acids. CDR3 in DNA: TGTGCCAGCAGTCCAATAGCGGTTAGCACAGATACGCAGTATTTT. It codes for CASSPIAVSTDTQYF.

V usage is TRBV20-1 and J usage is TRBJ2-1; 9 bases agree with TRBD2. The V and J ends lost 0 bases and 3 bases, in that order; junction bases with no gene match: 3. The CDR3 sequence is 15 residues long. Germline CDR1 reads DFQATT; CDR2 reads SNEGSKA (reference sequence). This CDR3 is CSARDPTSGYNEQFF. CDR3 coding DNA: TGCAGTGCTAGAGATCCGACTAGCGGCTACAATGAGCAGTTCTTC.

This clonotype was counted between two and nine times. The rearrangement uses TRBV3-1 and TRBJ2-1; 7 positions match TRBD1. The CDR3 has 17 amino acids. In germline, CDR1 is LGHDT, CDR2 YNNKEL (reference sequence). The J segment lost 1 base and the V segment lost 0 bases, leaving 6 bases of the junction unmatched. CDR3 DNA sequence: TGTGCCAGCAGCCAAGATGGGAAGGGGGCTTCCTACAATGAGCAGTTCTTC. Translating it yields CASSQDGKGASYNEQFF.

The chain carries TRBV15 and TRBJ2-4; 7 nucleotides align to TRBD1. With V trimmed by 0 bases and J by 6 bases, 8 bases remained unmatched. Germline V gene lookup returns CDR1 LNHNV and CDR2 YYDKDF (reference sequence). The CDR3 is 16 amino acids. The CDR3 spells CATSREGGRGGNIQYF. In DNA form, the CDR3 reads TGTGCCACCAGCAGAGAAGGGGGCAGAGGCGGAAACATTCAGTACTTC.

The chain employs TRBV5-6 and TRBJ2-7, with D perhaps matching TRBD1 (6 bases). This CDR3 comprises 15 residues. The V end lost 5 bases, the J end lost 7 bases, and 22 bases lay between the germline ends. Germline CDR1 reads SGHDT; CDR2 reads YYEEEE. CDR3 loop: CASRSRGVGLEEQYF. CDR3 nucleotides: TGTGCCAGCAGGTCCAGGGGAGTGGGGTTGGAAGAGCAGTACTTC.

The rearrangement uses TRBV4-1 and TRBJ2-3; perhaps TRBD2 as D (6 bases). The CDR3 runs 17 residues. Germline-derived CDR1 and CDR2 are MGHRA and YSYEKL. Trimming cost V 0 bases and J 7 bases, with 20 bases left between them. The CDR3, as DNA: TGCGCCAGCAGCCAAGATAGCAAGCGGGCGGCTAGGAATACGCAGTATTTT. As protein: CASSQDSKRAARNTQYF.

This chain connects TRBV4-3 to TRBJ2-3, with 9 bases lining up with TRBD2. CDR1 is LGHNA and CDR2 is YSLEER in the germline V gene. This CDR3 is built from 15 residues. V lost 3 bases and J lost 4; bases outside the gene matches: 5. Written as DNA, the CDR3 is TGCGCCAGCAGCCACTTAGCGGGGGAGTCAGATACGCAGTATTTT. It encodes CASSHLAGESDTQYF.

The V and J genes are TRBV12-3 or TRBV12-4 and TRBJ1-4; tentatively, D is TRBD1 (5 bases). CDR3 length: 12 amino acids. Trimming cost V 6 bases and J 7 bases, with 9 bases left between them. The CDR3 is CASSPQGEKLFF. The DNA for the CDR3 is TGTGCCAGCAGCCCCCAGGGTGAAAAACTGTTTTTT.

This sequence joins TRBV5-1 and TRBJ2-3, with D possibly matching TRBD2 (6 bases). V was shortened by 7 bases and J by 4 bases, with 22 bases between the two germline ends. The CDR3 extends over 16 amino acids. Germline CDR1 is SGHRS and CDR2 is YFSETQ. CDR3 in amino acids: CASRGRRGPVADTQYF. The CDR3 nucleotides are TGCGCCAGCCGGGGCAGGCGGGGCCCCGTGGCAGATACGCAGTATTTT.

The chain joins TRBV6-1 to TRBJ1-6; D might be TRBD1 (6 bases). V lost 1 base and J lost 10, with 17 bases in between. CDR1 is MNHNS, CDR2 SASEGT, per germline. This CDR3 region has 16 residues. The CDR3 coding sequence is TGTGCCAGCAGTGAAGAAGGGGGGGGAAGTGGCTCACCCCTCCACTTT. The encoded protein is CASSEEGGGSGSPLHF.

The chain links TRBV14 to TRBJ1-2; 7 nucleotides line up with TRBD1. The CDR3 contains 15 residues. J gave up 4 bases and V 0 bases, and 5 bases lay outside the gene matches. Germline CDR1 and CDR2: SGHDN and FVKESK. The CDR3 DNA sequence: TGTGCCAGCAGCCAAGACCAGGACAGGTCCTATGGCTACACCTTC. It codes for CASSQDQDRSYGYTF.

The chain carries TRBV6-5 and TRBJ2-5; TRBD1 agrees at 8 bases. In germline, CDR1 is MNHEY, CDR2 SVGAGI. The CDR3 is 14 amino acids. V gave up 8 bases and J gave up 3 bases; unmatched junction bases: 8. This CDR3 is CASAVGQGEETQYF. The CDR3 DNA reads as TGTGCCAGCGCGGTAGGACAGGGTGAAGAGACCCAGTACTTC.

The chain uses TRBV27 and TRBJ2-7; no clear D gene. The J call may be wrong; the DNA end is better matched by TRBJ2-5. There are 14 residues in the CDR3. CDR1 and CDR2 from the germline V gene are MNHEY and SMNVEV (reference sequence). The CDR3 sequence: CASSSPLRRETQYF. CDR3 bases: TGTGCCAGCAGTTCGCCCCTTCGAAGAGAGACCCAGTACTTC.

The chain has TRBV4-3 and TRBJ2-1; 7 nucleotides agree with TRBD1. The junction had 14 bases not matched to a gene; V was cut back by 5 bases and J by 13 bases. CDR1 is LGHNA and CDR2 is YSLEER in the germline V gene. This CDR3 has 14 residues. The CDR3 here is CASSTRQGQETQFF. CDR3 nucleotides: TGCGCCAGCAGCACCCGACAGGGTCAAGAGACCCAGTTCTTC.